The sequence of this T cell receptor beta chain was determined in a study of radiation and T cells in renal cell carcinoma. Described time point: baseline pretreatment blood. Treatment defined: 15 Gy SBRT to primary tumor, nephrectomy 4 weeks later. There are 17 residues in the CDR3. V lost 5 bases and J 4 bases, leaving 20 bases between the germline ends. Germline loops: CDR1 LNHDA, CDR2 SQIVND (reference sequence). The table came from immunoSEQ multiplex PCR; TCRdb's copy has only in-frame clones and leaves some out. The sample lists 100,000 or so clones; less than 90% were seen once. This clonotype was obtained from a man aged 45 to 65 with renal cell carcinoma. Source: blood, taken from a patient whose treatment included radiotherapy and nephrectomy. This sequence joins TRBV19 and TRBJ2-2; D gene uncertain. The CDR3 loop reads CASSRDTPITGTGELFF. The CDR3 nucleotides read TGTGCCAGTAGTCGAGACACCCCCATCACGGGCACCGGGGAGCTGTTTTTT.